A selection of T cell receptor beta chains follows, all from one sample in a study of T cells in Graves' hyperthyroidism and ophthalmopathy. TCRdb itself ran the multiplex PCR reads through MiXCR, one entry per CDR3 protein. Among around 300,000 distinct CDR3 sequences listed, roughly 13% were seen once. The sequencing input was blood. The source of these receptors is a woman aged 40 to 50 with Graves' hyperthyroidism. Both conserved end residues are part of each CDR3. D genes are given only for firm matches. Size is stated for part of the rows, as once, few or many counts, or as a class when the clone is expanded.

abundance	d_gene	v_gene	j_gene	CDR3aa	CDR3nt
few	-	TRBV29-1	TRBJ2-3	CSVEGVQFTDTQYF	TGCAGCGTTGAAGGGGTTCAGTTCACAGATACGCAGTATTTT
-	-	TRBV7-2	TRBJ2-3	CASSLERFHTQYF	TGTGCCAGCAGCTTAGAACGGTTCCATACGCAGTATTTT
many	TRBD2	TRBV12-3/TRBV12-4	TRBJ2-3	CASSGGLAGVSTQYF	TGTGCCAGCAGCGGTGGACTAGCGGGAGTTAGTACGCAGTATTTT
many	-	TRBV11-2	TRBJ2-5	CASSLGGSRQETQYF	TGTGCCAGCAGCTTAGGAGGGTCCCGCCAAGAGACCCAGTACTTC
many	-	TRBV10-3	TRBJ2-7	CAISDLGGLNYEQYF	TGTGCCATCAGTGACCTGGGCGGATTGAACTACGAGCAGTACTTC
-	-	TRBV19	TRBJ1-6	CASSRGVKLNSPLHF	TGTGCCAGTAGTCGGGGGGTCAAACTGAATTCACCCCTCCACTTT
many	-	TRBV6-1	TRBJ1-1	CASSAGNGWNTEAFF	TGTGCCAGCAGTGCAGGGAACGGTTGGAACACTGAAGCTTTCTTT
many	TRBD1	TRBV13	TRBJ1-1	CASSSTGQGDTEAFF	TGTGCCAGCAGCTCGACTGGACAGGGAGACACTGAAGCTTTCTTT
many	TRBD2	TRBV2	TRBJ2-7	CASTGTSGRYEQYF	TGTGCCAGCACCGGGACTAGCGGGAGGTACGAGCAGTACTTC
many	TRBD1	TRBV20-1	TRBJ1-5	CSARRTGGGSNQPQHF	TGCAGTGCTAGAAGGACAGGGGGCGGGAGCAATCAGCCCCAGCATTTT
many	-	TRBV24-1	TRBJ2-7	CATNRRKPVRVDYEQYF	TGTGCCACCAATCGGCGAAAGCCAGTTCGAGTTGACTACGAGCAGTACTTC
-	TRBD1	TRBV12-3/TRBV12-4	TRBJ2-6	CASSKPGQGTGANVLTF	TGTGCCAGCAGCAAACCCGGACAGGGAACTGGGGCCAACGTCCTGACTTTC
-	TRBD1	TRBV29-1	TRBJ1-1	CSAGQGSTEAFF	TGCAGTGCGGGACAGGGGAGTACTGAAGCTTTCTTT
-	-	TRBV28	TRBJ1-2	CASSFSDRQYTF	TGTGCCAGCAGTTTTTCAGACAGACAATACACCTTC